The rows below give T cell receptor beta chains drawn from one sample of a study of T cells expressing NK-cell markers. TCRdb reprocessed the 5' RACE reads and stores each CDR3 protein as one record, lacking DNA. This sample contains 500,000 to 600,000 distinct CDR3 sequences. The sample taken for sequencing was blood T cells: a sorted CD56 or NKG2C T cell subset, CD4+ or CD8+ T cells, or bulk PBMC T cells (not recorded which). These receptors were taken from a man aged 18 to 35 in good health. The CDR3 runs from the conserved cysteine through the conserved F or W.

v_call: TRBV3-1
j_call: TRBJ2-1
cdr3_length: 17
cdr3_aa: CASSLISGTSGNNEQFF

v_call: TRBV20-1
j_call: TRBJ2-1
cdr3_length: 13
cdr3_aa: CSADGGSAYEQFF

v_call: TRBV12-3/TRBV12-4
j_call: TRBJ2-7
cdr3_length: 17
cdr3_aa: CASSLVGLAGNSYEQYF

v_call: TRBV6-2/TRBV6-3
j_call: TRBJ1-1
cdr3_length: 12
cdr3_aa: CASSRRPPEAFF

v_call: TRBV5-1
j_call: TRBJ2-6
cdr3_length: 12
cdr3_aa: CASSSDSDVLTF

v_call: TRBV7-6
j_call: TRBJ1-6
cdr3_length: 16
cdr3_aa: CASSKQTGQGHSPLHF

v_call: TRBV12-3/TRBV12-4
j_call: TRBJ1-3
cdr3_length: 13
cdr3_aa: CASSFQEGNTIYF

v_call: TRBV7-2
j_call: TRBJ2-2
cdr3_length: 15
cdr3_aa: CASSLAPPGTGELFF

v_call: TRBV28
j_call: TRBJ2-5
cdr3_length: 15
cdr3_aa: CASSRTGHTGETQYF

v_call: TRBV7-9
j_call: TRBJ2-7
cdr3_length: 14
cdr3_aa: CASSPLAGSNEQYF

v_call: TRBV27
j_call: TRBJ1-6
cdr3_length: 15
cdr3_aa: CASRQAGVGFYPLHF

v_call: TRBV7-9
j_call: TRBJ2-3
cdr3_length: 13
cdr3_aa: CASSFDVSDTQYF

v_call: TRBV2
j_call: TRBJ2-5
cdr3_length: 13
cdr3_aa: CARGQGAEETQYF

v_call: TRBV7-8
j_call: TRBJ2-3
cdr3_length: 17
cdr3_aa: CASSLAALAGMTDTQYF

v_call: TRBV5-1
j_call: TRBJ1-3
cdr3_length: 15
cdr3_aa: CASSLGSVSGNTIYF

v_call: TRBV5-5
j_call: TRBJ2-7
cdr3_length: 14
cdr3_aa: CASSLSRDLYEQYF

v_call: TRBV7-2
j_call: TRBJ2-2
cdr3_length: 12
cdr3_aa: CASGENTGELFF

v_call: TRBV6-5
j_call: TRBJ1-1
cdr3_length: 13
cdr3_aa: CASSNGQLGEAFF

v_call: TRBV5-1
j_call: TRBJ2-2
cdr3_length: 17
cdr3_aa: CASSSGQDSLNTGELFF

v_call: TRBV7-9
j_call: TRBJ2-2
cdr3_length: 15
cdr3_aa: CASNAGGLRRRELFF

v_call: TRBV11-3
j_call: TRBJ2-2
cdr3_length: 15
cdr3_aa: CASSEMGVRTGELFF

v_call: TRBV20-1
j_call: TRBJ2-1
cdr3_length: 13
cdr3_aa: CSAAGVGSNEQFF

v_call: TRBV5-1
j_call: TRBJ2-3
cdr3_length: 13
cdr3_aa: CASGSEGTDTQYF

v_call: TRBV5-1
j_call: TRBJ2-1
cdr3_length: 16
cdr3_aa: CASRVAGEGSYNEQFF

v_call: TRBV6-1
j_call: TRBJ2-5
cdr3_length: 13
cdr3_aa: CASSRTEQETQYF

v_call: TRBV7-9
j_call: TRBJ2-3
cdr3_length: 11
cdr3_aa: CATLAGGSQYF

v_call: TRBV20-1
j_call: TRBJ2-4
cdr3_length: 13
cdr3_aa: CSVHRGLRNIQYF

v_call: TRBV6-2/TRBV6-3
j_call: TRBJ1-6
cdr3_length: 16
cdr3_aa: CASSSTLRDRNSPLHF

v_call: TRBV5-1
j_call: TRBJ2-1
cdr3_length: 17
cdr3_aa: CASSLLRTSGRSNEQFF

v_call: TRBV27
j_call: TRBJ1-1
cdr3_length: 18
cdr3_aa: CASSLWAHRGPRSTEAFF

v_call: TRBV10-3
j_call: TRBJ1-1
cdr3_length: 15
cdr3_aa: CAISESATGNTEAFF

v_call: TRBV7-2
j_call: TRBJ2-7
cdr3_length: 14
cdr3_aa: CASSLVHGRVEQYF